The 2 T cell receptor beta chains in this list originate from one sample, sequenced in a study of CD8 T cells in ankylosing spondylitis. Overall study results and limits: One TCR beta motif, made up of roughly eight highly homologous variants, appeared characteristic of ankylosing spondylitis blood.

TCRdb reprocessed the 5' RACE reads via MiXCR and lists one record per CDR3 protein. The profile covers 100,000 to 150,000 distinct CDR3 sequences, with about 15% appearing a single time and 25% to 40% taken by the ten largest. For these receptors, no antigen is known. Sequencing was performed on blood, either unsorted or a sorted T cell fraction (not recorded which). These receptors originate from a male donor with ankylosing spondylitis.

This clonotype was found a few times. The chain combines TRBV3-1 with TRBJ2-7; weak D call: TRBD1 (6 bases). Germline V gives CDR1 LGHDT, CDR2 YNNKEL (reference sequence). With 3 bases removed from V and 9 bases from J, the gap between germline ends came to 33 bases. The CDR3 length is 19 residues. The CDR3 DNA sequence: TGTGCCAGCAGCCAGAAATCCCCTCAATGGAGACAGGCCAATTTCGGGCAGTACTTC. It is translated as CASSQKSPQWRQANFGQYF.

V is TRBV3-1 and J is TRBJ1-1; D gene ambiguous. Per the germline V gene, CDR1 is LGHDT and CDR2 is YNNKEL (reference sequence). V lost 0 bases and J 6 bases, leaving 17 bases between the germline ends. The CDR3 has 16 residues. CDR3 amino acids: CASSQDPGKGPPEAFF. CDR3 nucleotide sequence: TGTGCCAGCAGCCAAGATCCGGGAAAGGGCCCGCCTGAAGCTTTCTTT.